This T cell receptor beta chain was sequenced during a study of cytomegalovirus exposure and HLA in healthy donors. Findings and caveats of the study: Per published accounts, TCR beta sequences correctly predicted the HLA-A and HLA-B alleles of most subjects. A later look showed TCR association rates differing by HLA locus, highest for DRB1 and lowest for HLA-C.

The PCR employed 60 Vbeta primers together with 13 Jbeta primers. The data were produced by immunoSEQ multiplex PCR, yet TCRdb's version contains in-frame clones alone and is incomplete. There are about 150,000 clones in the sample; roughly 85% occur only once, and about 2.3% lies in the top ten. Points on this clone: What it binds is not known.

Germline loops: CDR1 MGHRA, CDR2 YSYEKL. V was clipped by 4 bases and J by 3 bases, with 15 bases between them. This CDR3 comprises 16 residues. The source material was PBMCs. The chain carries TRBV4-1 and TRBJ1-4; D uncertain. The clonotype originates from a young woman in good health and CMV-seronegative. In DNA form, the CDR3 reads TGCGCCAGCAGCCTCGGAAGCGGGGTAGCTAATGAAAAACTGTTTTTT. This sequence encodes CASSLGSGVANEKLFF.